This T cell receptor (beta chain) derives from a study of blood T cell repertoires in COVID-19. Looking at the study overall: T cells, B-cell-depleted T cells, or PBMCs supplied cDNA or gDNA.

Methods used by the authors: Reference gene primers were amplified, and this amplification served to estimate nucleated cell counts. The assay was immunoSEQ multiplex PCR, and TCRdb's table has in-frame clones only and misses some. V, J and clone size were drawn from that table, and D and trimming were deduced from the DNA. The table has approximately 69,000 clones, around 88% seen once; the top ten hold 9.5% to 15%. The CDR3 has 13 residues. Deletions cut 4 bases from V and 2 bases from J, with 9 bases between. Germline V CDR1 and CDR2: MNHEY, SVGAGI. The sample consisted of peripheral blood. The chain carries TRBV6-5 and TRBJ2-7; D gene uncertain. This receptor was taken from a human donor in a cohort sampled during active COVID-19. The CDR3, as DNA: TGTGCCAGCAGTTCCCAGGCGCCCTACGAGCAGTACTTC. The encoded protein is CASSSQAPYEQYF.